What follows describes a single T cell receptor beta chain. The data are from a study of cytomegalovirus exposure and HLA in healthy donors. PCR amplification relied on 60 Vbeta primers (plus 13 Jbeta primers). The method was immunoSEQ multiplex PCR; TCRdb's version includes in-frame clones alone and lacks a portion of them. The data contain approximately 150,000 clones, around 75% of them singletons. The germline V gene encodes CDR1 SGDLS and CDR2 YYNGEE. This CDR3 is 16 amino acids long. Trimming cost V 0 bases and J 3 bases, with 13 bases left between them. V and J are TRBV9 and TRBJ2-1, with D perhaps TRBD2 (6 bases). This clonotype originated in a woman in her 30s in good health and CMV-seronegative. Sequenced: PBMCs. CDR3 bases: TGTGCCAGCAGCGTAGGCGGGGTCGGTCGCTACAATGAGCAGTTCTTC. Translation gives CASSVGGVGRYNEQFF.